Described below is a single T cell receptor beta chain sequence and its context. The sample originates from a study of blood T cell repertoires in COVID-19. In the study overall: From T cells, B-cell-depleted T cells, or PBMCs came the material, which was cDNA or gDNA.

The assay was immunoSEQ multiplex PCR, and TCRdb's table has in-frame clones only and misses some. The sample lists tens of thousands of clones; approximately 86% were seen once. The origin of this receptor is a man in his 70s with acute or convalescent COVID-19. Sequenced material: peripheral blood.

CDR3 bases: TGCGCCAGCAGCCCCGGACAGGGTGGCGATGAGCAGTTCTTC. This sequence encodes CASSPGQGGDEQFF. The rearrangement links TRBV5-1 to TRBJ2-1; TRBD1 agrees at 8 bases. The CDR3 runs 14 residues. V was pared by 4 bases and J by 8 bases, with 8 bases of the junction left unmatched. The germline gives CDR1 SGHRS, CDR2 YFSETQ. Drawing the rest from reference TRBV5-1 and TRBJ2-1, the complete variable domain is KAGVTQTPRYLIKTRGQQVTLSCSPISGHRSVSWYQQTPGQGLQFLFEYFSETQRNKGNFPGRFSGRQFSNSRSEMNVSTLELGDSALYLCASSPGQGGDEQFFGPGTRLTVL.